Sequencing of this TCR beta chain was carried out in a study of cytomegalovirus exposure and HLA in healthy donors (dated 2017 in TCRdb). Concerning the study at large: In an earlier analysis of fewer than 750 of the donors, around 290 Gb of sequence data and approximately 100 million unique TCR beta sequences from 150 million to 200 million T cells were reported. An early release that covered roughly 600 HLA-typed donors contained about 300 gigabases of sequencing data and tens of millions of unique TCR sequences. Of the approximately 400 genotyped donors, over 80% were placed in the genetic ancestry cluster associated with self-reported Caucasian donors. The study aimed to test whether cataloging public T cell receptors could reveal signatures of past pathogen exposure. The study used immunosequencing to profile the T cell repertoires of more than 650 subjects and linked those repertoires to cytomegalovirus serostatus. Besides the first cohort of approximately 670 subjects, a separate validation cohort made up of roughly 120 different subjects was used. To predict cytomegalovirus infection status, the study brought together high-throughput TCR immunosequencing, statistical association of individual TCRs with disease status, and machine learning. In a later analysis, previously published TCR beta repertoires from several hundred donors were re-analyzed and high-resolution HLA genotyping was added so that TCR occurrence patterns could be studied. Rather than using new phenotypic data, the later analysis identified candidate immune exposures from TCR beta sequences and from how often those sequences occurred across donors. An earlier analysis of 587 of the donors used high-throughput TCR beta sequencing to judge whether each TCR beta V gene segment behaved as functional or pseudogenic. Donor age, sex, ethnicity and CMV serostatus were collected together with the repertoire data. Genome-wide SNP genotypes for about 55% of the 666 donors were used in a later genetic analysis, which treated that subset as a discovery cohort. All discovery cohort repertoires had been generated on a single sequencing platform. Class I and class II HLA loci were covered by the typing at four-digit resolution. The number of donors typed differed by locus, with roughly 629-640 for A, B, C, DRB1 and DQB1, approximately 500 for DQA1, 600 to 610 for DPA1, and about 450 for DPB1. Because of strong linkage in the cohort, roughly five DR-DQ haplotypes were treated as single units for association and clustering. Among roughly 370 genotyped donors of the cohort, an average of roughly 240,000 unique TCR beta nucleotide sequences were sequenced per donor, roughly 20% of them non-productive. Overall study results and their limits: A later analysis associated 15,000 to 20,000 TCR beta sequences with specific HLA alleles at a false discovery rate of 0.05. HLA typing was unavailable for some donors at each locus, so association tests used only the typed subset. Most CMV-associated TCR beta chains appeared to be HLA-restricted in a later analysis, and the HLA associations seemed to be driven largely by CMV exposure. In the study, around 150 TCR beta chains were listed as associated with cytomegalovirus. In a later genetic analysis, a missense DCLRE1C variant was associated with V-gene and J-gene trimming of TCR beta chains, and the association was replicated in an independent cohort. When HLA alleles, especially DR and DQ, strongly co-occurred, TCR associations were difficult to assign to individual alleles. In a later genetic analysis, fewer N-insertions in productive TCRs were reported among donors in an Asian-associated ancestry cluster than the approximately 670-donor mean. In a later analysis, the rate of TCR association differed among HLA loci, with DRB1 alleles having the most associated TCRs and HLA-C alleles having the fewest. Most TCR sequences were observed very rarely across donors, whereas some public TCRs were present in many individuals. The earlier analysis of fewer than 750 of the donors excluded some 15 rarely observed V segments, including chromosome 9 orphons, because counts were too low. Three of the identified cytomegalovirus-associated TCR beta chains were confirmed in vitro to be specific for cytomegalovirus antigens. In both the original and validation cohorts, the classifier was reported to diagnose cytomegalovirus status with high specificity and sensitivity. It was suggested by the authors that the approach could potentially be generalized to other disease states and immunological phenotypes. A later analysis reported that several top co-occurrence clusters appeared linked to parvovirus B19, influenza, CMV and Epstein-Barr virus. This cohort had only TCR beta chains sequenced, and the lack of alpha or paired-chain data limited which features could be detected. The only immune exposure information available for the cohort was CMV serostatus. Presence/absence analyses assumed roughly uniform sequencing depth across donors, an assumption that may not hold. In an earlier analysis of several hundred of the donors, most TCR beta V segments were observed in productive rearrangements about 87% or about 30% of the time, broadly matching IMGT annotations. A cluster of highly shared sequence variants was judged likely to represent a technical artifact of the sequencing pipeline. In a later analysis, HLA-associated TCR beta chains showed more clonal expansion and lower generation probabilities than non-associated chains that were equally common. Linkage disequilibrium might explain the correlated functional status among segregating V segments, but an unknown experimental factor could not be ruled out. A further reported finding was that TCR beta sequences accurately predicted the HLA-A and HLA-B alleles for most subjects in the first cohort.

In total, over 600 healthy bone marrow donors made up the cohort. At the time of sampling, all cohort members were nominally healthy, though unrecorded immune exposures were likely present. The donor tested CMV seronegative, placing the donor among the 350 or so seronegative members of the cohort. A peripheral blood sample was provided by each donor, and peripheral blood mononuclear cells were used for TCR beta sequencing. Genomic DNA extraction from the blood cell samples was performed with the Qiagen DNeasy Blood Extraction Kit. The library was generated by the immunoSEQ multiplex PCR assay. A mixture of 60 forward primers for TCR Vbeta segments and 13 reverse primers for TCR Jbeta segments was used in the multiplex PCR. A multiplex PCR assay on genomic DNA amplified the CDR3 region of rearranged TCR beta genes. Amplified TCR beta libraries were sequenced as 87-base-pair reads on the Illumina HiSeq System. Per the original workflow: A later analysis counted some 74 million unique TCR beta chains across the 550 to 700 repertoires, and 9.5 million to 11 million of these chains were shared by at least two donors. To remove PCR and sequencing errors, raw reads were error-corrected and collapsed into unique sequences using a nearest-neighbor algorithm that merged closely related sequences. CDR3 sequences were aligned to IMGT reference sequences to assign V, D and J gene segments. Each retained sequence needed at least a six-nucleotide match to both a V gene segment and a J gene segment. A rearrangement counted as productive if the CDR3 had no stop codons and remained in frame with V and J, and every other rearrangement counted as non-productive. Following IMGT convention, CDR3 was defined as the stretch from the second conserved V-encoded cysteine to the conserved J-encoded phenylalanine. The earlier analysis of about 620 of the donors excluded sequences that lacked an unambiguous match to a single V gene segment. An earlier analysis of fewer than 750 of the donors called V segments functional above 56.7% productive rearrangements and segregating when the between-donor standard deviation exceeded 5%. A statistical classification framework was built for diagnosing cytomegalovirus status from the catalog of TCR beta chain sequences. V and J gene assignment, in a later analysis, came from comparing TCR nucleotide sequences with IMGT/GENE-DB human TR gene sequences. Using the TCRdist pipeline, a later analysis assigned CDR3 sequences along with most-parsimonious VDJ recombination scenarios. In a later analysis, each TCR beta chain was defined by its CDR3 amino acid sequence together with its V-gene family, and reads lacking a unique V-gene family were excluded. In a later analysis, fewer than 600 highly shared, low-generation-probability nucleotide sequences were removed to address suspected cross-contamination and a sequencing artifact. In a later analysis, a clonal expansion index was calculated for each public chain from normalized within-repertoire ranks of inferred template counts. In a later analysis, generation probabilities were computed with a VDJ recombination model fitted to out-of-frame rearrangements, and the resulting probabilities were checked against IGoR. In a later analysis, hypergeometric tests were used to score TCR-TCR, TCR-HLA and TCR-CMV co-occurrence, with a repertoire-size bias correction applied to TCR pairs. In a later analysis, false discovery rates were estimated by permuting HLA or CMV assignments 20 times. In a later analysis, co-occurring TCRs were grouped using DBSCAN, and TCRdist sequence similarity was added for clustering within HLA-allele-positive subsets. Repertoires with fewer than 30,000 or more than 120,000 public chains, plus five repertoires with anomalous nucleotide sharing, were excluded from co-occurrence clustering. The source is immuneACCESS, and TCRdb retained only in-frame sequences with V and J called. Part of the clones is not carried over; for the studies checked, unresolved V genes explain less than half of this, and the remainder is unexplained. V, J and clone size are those of that table, while D and trimming were read from the DNA. A total of 150,000 to 170,000 clones appear in this sample, 70% to 85% of them only once. In total, the top ten clones hold around 2.3% of the sample.

Comments on this clone: Its antigen is unknown. No much larger clonotype is one base removed from it; base qualities were not supplied.

This sequence originates from a man under 40 in good health and CMV-seronegative. The sample taken for sequencing was PBMCs.

The nucleotides read TGTGCCAGCAGTTACGCCGGTGAGGACACTGAAGCTTTCTTT. This is translated as CASSYAGEDTEAFF. The rearrangement joined TRBV6-5 to TRBJ1-1, with no confidently assigned D gene. V is reduced by 2 bases and J by 3 bases, leaving a spacing of 10 bases between them. Reading the germline V gene gives CDR1 MNHEY and CDR2 SVGAGI. The CDR3 has 14 amino acids, counting the end cysteine and phenylalanine. Only the CDR3 region is kept as DNA, spanning 42 bases read in frame from base 1.